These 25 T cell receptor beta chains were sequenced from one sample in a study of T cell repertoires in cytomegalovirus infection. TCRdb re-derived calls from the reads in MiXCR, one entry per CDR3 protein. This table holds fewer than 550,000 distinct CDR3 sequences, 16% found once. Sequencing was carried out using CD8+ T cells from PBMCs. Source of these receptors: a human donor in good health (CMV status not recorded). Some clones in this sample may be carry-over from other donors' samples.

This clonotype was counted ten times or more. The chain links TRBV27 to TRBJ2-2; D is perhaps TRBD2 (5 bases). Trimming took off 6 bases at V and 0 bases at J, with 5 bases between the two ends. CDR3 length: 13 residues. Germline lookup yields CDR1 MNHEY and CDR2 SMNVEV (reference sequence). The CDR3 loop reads CASRDSNTGELFF. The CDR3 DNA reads TGTGCCAGCAGGGACTCGAACACCGGGGAGCTGTTTTTT.

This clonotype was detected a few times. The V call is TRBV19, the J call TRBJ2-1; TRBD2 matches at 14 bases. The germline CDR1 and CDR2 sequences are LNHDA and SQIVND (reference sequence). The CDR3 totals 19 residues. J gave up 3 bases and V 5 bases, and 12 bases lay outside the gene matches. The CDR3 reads CASSPHPGLAGAYYNEQFF. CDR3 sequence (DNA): TGTGCCAGTAGTCCGCATCCGGGACTAGCGGGGGCCTACTACAATGAGCAGTTCTTC. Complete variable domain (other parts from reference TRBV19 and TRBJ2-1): DGGITQSPKYLFRKEGQNVTLSCEQNLNHDAMYWYRQDPGQGLRLIYYSQIVNDFQKGDIAEGYSVSREKKESFPLTVTSAQKNPTAFYLCASSPHPGLAGAYYNEQFFGPGTRLTVL.

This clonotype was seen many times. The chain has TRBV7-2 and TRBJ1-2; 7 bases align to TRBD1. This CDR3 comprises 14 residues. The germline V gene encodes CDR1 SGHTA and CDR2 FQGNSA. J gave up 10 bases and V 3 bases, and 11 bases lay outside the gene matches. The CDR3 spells CASSFPRGHSDYTF. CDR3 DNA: TGTGCCAGCAGCTTTCCGAGGGGGCATAGTGACTACACCTTC.

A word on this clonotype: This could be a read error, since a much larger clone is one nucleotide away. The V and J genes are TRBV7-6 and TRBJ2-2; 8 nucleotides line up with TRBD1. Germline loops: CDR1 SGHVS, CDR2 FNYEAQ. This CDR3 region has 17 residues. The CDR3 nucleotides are TGTGCCAGCAGTATCTTCGGACAGGGAAGGGGAACCGGGGTGCTGTTTTTT. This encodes CASSIFGQGRGTGVLFF.

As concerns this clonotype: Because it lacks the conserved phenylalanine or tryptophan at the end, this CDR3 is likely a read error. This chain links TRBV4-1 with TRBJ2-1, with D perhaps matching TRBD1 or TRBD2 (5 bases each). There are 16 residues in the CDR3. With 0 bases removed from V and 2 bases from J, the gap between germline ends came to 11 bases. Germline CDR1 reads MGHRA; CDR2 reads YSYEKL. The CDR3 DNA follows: TGCGCCAGCAGCCAAGAGATGGGACCGGCCTACAATGAGCAGTTCTTA. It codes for CASSQEMGPAYNEQFL.

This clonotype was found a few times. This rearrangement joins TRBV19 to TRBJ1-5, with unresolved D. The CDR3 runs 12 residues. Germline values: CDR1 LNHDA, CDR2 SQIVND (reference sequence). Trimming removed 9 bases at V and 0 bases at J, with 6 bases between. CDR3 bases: TGTGCCAGCACGTATAGCAATCAGCCCCAGCATTTT. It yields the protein CASTYSNQPQHF.

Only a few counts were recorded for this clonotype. The CDR3 here is CASSPERRGNEQFF. The CDR3 DNA reads TGTGCCAGCAGCCCGGAGCGGAGGGGGAATGAGCAGTTCTTC. The chain couples TRBV7-9 to TRBJ2-1; the D call may be TRBD1 or TRBD2 (6 bases each). There are 14 residues in the CDR3. CDR1 and CDR2 (germline): SEHNR, FQNEAQ (reference sequence). With 5 bases removed from V and 7 bases from J, the gap between germline ends came to 15 bases.

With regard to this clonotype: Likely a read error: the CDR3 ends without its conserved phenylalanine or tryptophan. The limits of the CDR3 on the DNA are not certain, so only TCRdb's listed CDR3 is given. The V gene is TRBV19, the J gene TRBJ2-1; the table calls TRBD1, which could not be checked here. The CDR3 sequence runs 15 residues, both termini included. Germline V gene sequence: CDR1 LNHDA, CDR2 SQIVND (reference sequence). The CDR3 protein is CASSHRDLNYNEQLL.

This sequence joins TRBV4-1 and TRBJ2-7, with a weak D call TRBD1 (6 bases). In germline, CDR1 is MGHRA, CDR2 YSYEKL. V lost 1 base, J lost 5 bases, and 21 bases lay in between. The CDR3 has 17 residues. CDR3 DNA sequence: TGCGCCAGCAGCCAAGGGGGGCCCGCGGGTCAGAAGGACGAGCAGTACTTC. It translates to CASSQGGPAGQKDEQYF.

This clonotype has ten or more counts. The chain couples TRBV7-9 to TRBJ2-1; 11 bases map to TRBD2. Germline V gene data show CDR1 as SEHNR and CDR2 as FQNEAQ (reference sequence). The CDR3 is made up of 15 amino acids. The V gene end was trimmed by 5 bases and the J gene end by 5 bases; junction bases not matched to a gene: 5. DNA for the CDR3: TGTGCCAGCAGCCCAACTAGCGGGAGTAACAATGAGCAGTTCTTC. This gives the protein CASSPTSGSNNEQFF.

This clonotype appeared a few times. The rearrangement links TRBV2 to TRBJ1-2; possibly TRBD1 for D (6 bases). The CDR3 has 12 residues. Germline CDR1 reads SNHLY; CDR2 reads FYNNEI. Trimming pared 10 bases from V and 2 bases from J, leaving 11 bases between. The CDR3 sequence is CATRTANYGYTF. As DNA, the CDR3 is TGTGCCACCAGGACAGCAAACTATGGCTACACCTTC.

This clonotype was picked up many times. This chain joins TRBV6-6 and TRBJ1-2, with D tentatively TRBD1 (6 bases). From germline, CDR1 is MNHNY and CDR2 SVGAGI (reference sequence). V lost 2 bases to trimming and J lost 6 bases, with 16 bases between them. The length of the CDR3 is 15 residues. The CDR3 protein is CASSYIGGREDGYTF. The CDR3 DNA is TGTGCCAGCAGTTACATAGGGGGGAGAGAGGATGGCTACACCTTC.

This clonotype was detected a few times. This chain's CDR3 is CASSGSGRAGDTQYF. The CDR3 DNA sequence: TGTGCCAGCAGCGGAAGCGGGAGGGCCGGGGATACGCAGTATTTT. This chain connects TRBV5-5 to TRBJ2-3, with 10 bases identical to TRBD2. The V and J ends lost 4 bases and 6 bases, in that order; junction bases with no gene match: 8. Germline assignment: CDR1 SGHKS and CDR2 YYEKEE (reference sequence). The CDR3 consists of 15 residues.

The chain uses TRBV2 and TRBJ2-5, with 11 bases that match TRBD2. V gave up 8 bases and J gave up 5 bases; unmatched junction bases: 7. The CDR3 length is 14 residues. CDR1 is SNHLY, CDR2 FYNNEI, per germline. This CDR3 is CASLSGRGSETQYF. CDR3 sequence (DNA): TGTGCCAGCCTTAGCGGGAGGGGTTCCGAGACCCAGTACTTC.

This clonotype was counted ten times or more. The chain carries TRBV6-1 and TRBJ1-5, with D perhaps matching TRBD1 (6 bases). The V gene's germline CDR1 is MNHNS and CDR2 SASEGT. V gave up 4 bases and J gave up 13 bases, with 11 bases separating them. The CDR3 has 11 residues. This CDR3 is CASSATGTQHF. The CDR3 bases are TGTGCCAGCAGTGCAACCGGGACACAGCATTTT.

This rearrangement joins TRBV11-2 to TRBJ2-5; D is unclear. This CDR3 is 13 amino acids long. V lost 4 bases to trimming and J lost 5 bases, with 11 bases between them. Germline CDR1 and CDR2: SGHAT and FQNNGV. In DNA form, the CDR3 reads TGTGCCAGCAGCTCCACTGACCGGGAGACCCAGTACTTC. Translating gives CASSSTDRETQYF.

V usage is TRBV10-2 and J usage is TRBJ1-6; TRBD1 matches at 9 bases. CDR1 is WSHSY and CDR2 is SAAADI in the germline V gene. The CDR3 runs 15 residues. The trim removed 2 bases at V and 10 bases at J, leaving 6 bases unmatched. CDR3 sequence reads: CASSEKGTGRSPLHF. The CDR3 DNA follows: TGCGCCAGCAGTGAGAAGGGGACAGGGAGGTCACCCCTCCACTTT.

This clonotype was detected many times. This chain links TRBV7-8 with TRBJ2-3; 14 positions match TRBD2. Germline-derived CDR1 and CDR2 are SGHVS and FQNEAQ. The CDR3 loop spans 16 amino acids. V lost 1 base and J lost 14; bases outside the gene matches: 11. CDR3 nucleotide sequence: TGTGCCAGCAGCTTAGAGGGGGGGACTAGCGGGGGCCGGGGGTATTTT. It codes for CASSLEGGTSGGRGYF.

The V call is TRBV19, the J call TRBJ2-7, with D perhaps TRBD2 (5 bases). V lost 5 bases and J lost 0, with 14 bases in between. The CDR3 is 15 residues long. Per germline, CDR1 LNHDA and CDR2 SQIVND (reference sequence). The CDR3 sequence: CASSFGLGSSYEQYF. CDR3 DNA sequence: TGTGCCAGTAGTTTCGGACTCGGTAGCTCCTACGAGCAGTACTTC.

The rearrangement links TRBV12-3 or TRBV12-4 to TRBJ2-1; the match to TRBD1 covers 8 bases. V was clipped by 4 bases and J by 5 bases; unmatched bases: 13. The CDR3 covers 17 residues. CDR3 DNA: TGTGCCAGCAGTTCCGGACAGGGACAAGTGGCCAACAATGAGCAGTTCTTC. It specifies CASSSGQGQVANNEQFF.

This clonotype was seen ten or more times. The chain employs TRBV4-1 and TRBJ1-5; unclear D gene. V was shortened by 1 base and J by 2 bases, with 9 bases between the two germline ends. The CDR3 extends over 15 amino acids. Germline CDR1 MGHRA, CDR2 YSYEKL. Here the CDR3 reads CASSQVLEGNQPQHF. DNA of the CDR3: TGCGCCAGCAGCCAAGTTTTGGAGGGCAATCAGCCCCAGCATTTT.

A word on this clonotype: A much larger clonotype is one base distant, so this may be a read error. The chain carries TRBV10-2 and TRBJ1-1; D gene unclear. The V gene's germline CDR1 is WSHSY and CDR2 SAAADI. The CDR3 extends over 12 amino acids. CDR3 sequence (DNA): TGCGCCAGCAGTGACAGACCCAATGAAGATTTCTTT. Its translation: CASSDRPNEDFF.

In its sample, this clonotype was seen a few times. CDR3 amino acids: CASRGGRGSNQPQHF. In DNA form, the CDR3 reads TGTGCCAGCCGGGGGGGCAGGGGTAGCAATCAGCCCCAGCATTTT. The chain links TRBV28 to TRBJ1-5; TRBD1 is a possible D gene (6 bases). Trimming stripped 8 bases from V and 0 bases from J, with 14 bases between. Germline lookup yields CDR1 MDHEN and CDR2 SYDVKM. This CDR3 contains 15 residues. Drawing the rest from reference TRBV28 and TRBJ1-5, the complete variable domain is DVKVTQSSRYLVKRTGEKVFLECVQDMDHENMFWYRQDPGLGLRLIYFSYDVKMKEKGDIPEGYSVSREKKERFSLILESASTNQTSMYLCASRGGRGSNQPQHFGDGTRLSIL.

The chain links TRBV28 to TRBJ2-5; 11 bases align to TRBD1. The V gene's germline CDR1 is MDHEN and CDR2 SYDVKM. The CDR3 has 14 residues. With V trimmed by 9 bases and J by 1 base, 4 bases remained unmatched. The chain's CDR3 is CASKDRGPQETQYF. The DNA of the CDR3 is TGTGCCAGTAAGGACAGGGGGCCCCAAGAGACCCAGTACTTC. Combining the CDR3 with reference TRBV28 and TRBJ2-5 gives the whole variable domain DVKVTQSSRYLVKRTGEKVFLECVQDMDHENMFWYRQDPGLGLRLIYFSYDVKMKEKGDIPEGYSVSREKKERFSLILESASTNQTSMYLCASKDRGPQETQYFGPGTRLLVL.

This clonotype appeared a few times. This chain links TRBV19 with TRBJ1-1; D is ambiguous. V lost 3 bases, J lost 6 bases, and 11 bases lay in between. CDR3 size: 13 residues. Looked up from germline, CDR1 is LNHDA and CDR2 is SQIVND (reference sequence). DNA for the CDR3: TGTGCCAGTAGTATGGCCCATGGGGCTGAAGCTTTCTTT. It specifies CASSMAHGAEAFF.